The 28 T cell receptor beta chains below all came from one sample that was sequenced in a study of blood T cell repertoires in COVID-19. This table comes from immunoSEQ multiplex PCR, and its TCRdb copy is limited to in-frame clones, with some not included. The sample contains under 250,000 clones, 82% of which appear only once. The sequenced sample was peripheral blood. The receptor set was obtained from a woman in her seventies with acute or convalescent COVID-19.

This chain links TRBV6-5 with TRBJ1-5; a possible D gene is TRBD1 (5 bases). The V end lost 6 bases, the J end lost 7 bases, and 13 bases lay between the germline ends. Per germline, CDR1 MNHEY and CDR2 SVGAGI. The CDR3 loop spans 13 amino acids. CDR3 protein: CASSRGGRQPQHF. The CDR3 nucleotides are TGTGCCAGCAGCCGCGGGGGGAGGCAGCCCCAGCATTTT.

The gene calls are TRBV3-1 (or the pseudogene TRBV3-2) and TRBJ1-5; tentative D call: TRBD1 (5 bases). CDR3 length equals 14 residues. V lost 3 bases and J 2 bases, leaving 8 bases between the germline ends. Per the germline V gene, CDR1 is LGHDT and CDR2 is YNNKEL (reference sequence). CDR3 loop: CASSHLGGNQPQHF. The CDR3 DNA sequence: TGTGCCAGCAGCCACCTAGGGGGCAATCAGCCCCAGCATTTT.

V usage is TRBV30 and J usage is TRBJ2-7; D unresolved. V dropped 0 bases and J dropped 7 bases, with 10 bases sitting between them. The CDR3 is 12 residues long. CDR1 is GTSNPN and CDR2 is SVGIG in the germline V gene (reference sequence). As DNA, the CDR3 is TGTGCCTGGAGTGTGTGGTCTAGGGAGCAGTACTTC. Protein sequence: CAWSVWSREQYF.

By share, this clone counts as medium-sized. This chain uses TRBV6-5 with TRBJ1-1, with D perhaps TRBD1 (5 bases). Looked up from germline, CDR1 is MNHEY and CDR2 is SVGAGI. The CDR3 extends over 15 amino acids. V lost 0 bases to trimming and J lost 4 bases, with 12 bases between them. CDR3 coding DNA: TGTGCCAGCAGTTACTCTGGGGTAGGGGCCACTGAAGCTTTCTTT. The encoded protein is CASSYSGVGATEAFF.

The rearrangement links TRBV5-8 to TRBJ1-2; D might be TRBD1 (5 bases). The CDR3 has 13 amino acids. Germline assignment: CDR1 SGHTS and CDR2 YDEGEE. With 5 bases removed from V and 4 bases from J, the gap between germline ends came to 12 bases. CDR3 nucleotide sequence: TGTGCCAGCAGTCTCGACAGCCTCTATGGCTACACCTTC. This encodes CASSLDSLYGYTF.

A note on this clone: At one end, the junction sequence differs from germline, possibly due to a read error. This rearrangement joins TRBV6-6 to TRBJ1-5, with 8 bases lining up with TRBD1. This CDR3 is built from 12 residues. Germline CDR1 is MNHNY and CDR2 is SVGAGI (reference sequence). CDR3 nucleotides: TGTGCCAGCAGCCTTACAGGGGGTAATCCCTTTTTT. It translates to CASSLTGGNPFF.

This chain uses TRBV13 with TRBJ2-1; 11 bases agree with TRBD2. Per germline, CDR1 PRHDT and CDR2 FYEKMQ (reference sequence). Losses at the gene ends were 5 bases for V and 6 bases for J; bases not matched to a gene: 6. CDR3 length equals 15 residues. The CDR3 sequence: CASSVLAGGFNEQFF. The CDR3 DNA is TGTGCCAGCAGCGTTCTAGCGGGGGGATTCAATGAGCAGTTCTTC.

This clone is a singleton in its sample. The J gene is TRBJ1-2, the V gene TRBV6-6; no definite D call. V lost 5 bases, J lost 11 bases, and 12 bases lay in between. Germline V gives CDR1 MNHNY, CDR2 SVGAGI (reference sequence). This CDR3 region has 11 residues. CDR3 protein: CASSVQTLYTF. Here the CDR3 DNA reads TGTGCCAGCAGTGTACAGACCCTGTACACCTTC.

The V call is TRBV21-1, the J call TRBJ1-2; the table gives TRBD1 as D, unverified against the DNA. TRBV21-1 is a recognized pseudogene. This CDR3 contains 14 residues. This CDR3 is CASSKAAGIYGYTF. Written as DNA, the CDR3 is TGTGCCAGCAGCAAAGCGGCAGGGATCTATGGCTACACCTTC.

The chain combines TRBV6-5 with TRBJ2-7; D is perhaps TRBD2 (5 bases). The CDR3 runs to 15 residues. The germline V gene encodes CDR1 MNHEY and CDR2 SVGAGI. The V end lost 2 bases, the J end lost 5 bases, and 16 bases lay between the germline ends. The DNA of the CDR3 is TGTGCCAGCAGTTACGGCAGCGGCAGGACCGACGAGCAGTACTTC. Amino acids: CASSYGSGRTDEQYF.

The gene calls are TRBV19 and TRBJ1-5; D gene ambiguous. Germline CDR1 LNHDA, CDR2 SQIVND (reference sequence). This CDR3 has 13 amino acids. V was cut by 5 bases and J by 6 bases, with 11 bases left in between. The CDR3 DNA sequence: TGTGCCAGTAGTGTCCGGTCAAGTCAGCCCCAGCATTTT. This gives the protein CASSVRSSQPQHF.

The chain is built from TRBV7-9 and TRBJ1-1; 9 bases line up with TRBD1. J lost 10 bases, V lost 1 base, and 4 bases had no gene match. CDR1 and CDR2 (germline): SEHNR, FQNEAQ (reference sequence). This CDR3 has 13 residues. Here the CDR3 DNA reads TGTGCCAGCAGCTTAGGCCCGGGACAGGGAGCTTTCTTT. Its protein is CASSLGPGQGAFF.

This clone came up once. This rearrangement joins TRBV15 to TRBJ2-1, with 10 bases aligning to TRBD2. Trimming took 8 bases from V and 5 from J; bases not matched to a gene: 9. Looked up from germline, CDR1 is LNHNV and CDR2 is YYDKDF (reference sequence). This CDR3 region has 15 residues. In DNA form, the CDR3 reads TGTGCCACCGGGAAGATAGCGGGGGGAAACAATGAGCAGTTCTTC. As protein: CATGKIAGGNNEQFF. Supplemented by reference TRBV15 and TRBJ2-1, the full variable domain reads DAMVIQNPRYQVTQFGKPVTLSCSQTLNHNVMYWYQQKSSQAPKLLFHYYDKDFNNEADTPDNFQSRRPNTSFCFLDIRSPGLGDTAMYLCATGKIAGGNNEQFFGPGTRLTVL.

The chain employs TRBV5-1 and TRBJ1-1, with TRBD1 identical over 7 bases. Trimming at V came to 3 bases and at J to 1 base, leaving 9 bases not matched to a gene. The CDR3 has 16 amino acids. Germline V gene data show CDR1 as SGHRS and CDR2 as YFSETQ. As DNA, the CDR3 is TGCGCCAGCAGCTCGATTTCACAGGGGAGGAACACTGAAGCTTTCTTT. Its translation: CASSSISQGRNTEAFF.

The chain employs TRBV27 and TRBJ1-4; D may be TRBD1 (6 bases). With 6 bases removed from V and 4 bases from J, the gap between germline ends came to 9 bases. The CDR3 spans 13 residues. From germline, CDR1 is MNHEY and CDR2 SMNVEV (reference sequence). CDR3 in amino acids: CASRDRNNEKLFF. The DNA for the CDR3 is TGTGCCAGCAGGGACAGAAATAATGAAAAACTGTTTTTT.

The chain employs TRBV28 and TRBJ1-6; no definite D call. Germline-derived CDR1 and CDR2 are MDHEN and SYDVKM. The CDR3 extends over 15 amino acids. The V gene lost 8 bases and the J gene lost 0 bases, with 11 bases spanning the gap. This CDR3 reads CASAPPGSYNSPLHF. CDR3 bases: TGTGCCAGCGCCCCTCCCGGCTCCTATAATTCACCCCTCCACTTT.

The chain uses TRBV6-5 and TRBJ1-1, with D possibly TRBD1 on 5 matching bases. The CDR3 loop spans 13 amino acids. Trimming cost V 5 bases and J 3 bases, with 10 bases left between them. Germline-derived CDR1 and CDR2 are MNHEY and SVGAGI. CDR3 residues: CASSQGGDTEAFF. CDR3 coding DNA: TGTGCCAGCAGTCAGGGAGGGGACACTGAAGCTTTCTTT.

This CDR3 reads CAILASGAMGDTQYF. CDR3 DNA sequence: TGTGCCATCTTGGCTAGCGGGGCCATGGGAGATACGCAGTATTTT. This chain joins TRBV10-3 and TRBJ2-3, with 9 bases that match TRBD2. Germline assignment: CDR1 ENHRY and CDR2 SYGVKD. This CDR3 has 15 residues. Losses at the gene ends were 8 bases for V and 5 bases for J; bases not matched to a gene: 11.

This clone was observed a single time. The V call is TRBV4-3, the J call TRBJ1-1; D perhaps matches TRBD1 (5 bases). The germline V gene encodes CDR1 LGHNA and CDR2 YSLEER. The CDR3 runs to 16 residues. V lost 3 bases and J 0 bases, leaving 14 bases between the germline ends. CDR3 sequence: CASSHSNPGMNTEAFF. The DNA for the CDR3 is TGCGCCAGCAGCCATTCGAACCCAGGGATGAACACTGAAGCTTTCTTT.

The rearrangement uses TRBV3-1 (or the pseudogene TRBV3-2) and TRBJ1-2; D may be TRBD1 (5 bases). The V gene lost 1 base and the J gene lost 2 bases, with 11 bases spanning the gap. Germline-derived CDR1 and CDR2 are LGHDT and YNNKEL (reference sequence). CDR3 length: 15 amino acids. The CDR3 sequence: CASSQGIDRNYGYTF. The CDR3 DNA follows: TGTGCCAGCAGCCAAGGGATCGACAGAAACTATGGCTACACCTTC.

The chain uses TRBV27 and TRBJ2-1; 7 nucleotides align to TRBD1. Germline CDR1 is MNHEY and CDR2 is SMNVEV (reference sequence). The CDR3 spans 13 residues. J gave up 8 bases and V 3 bases, and 4 bases lay outside the gene matches. The CDR3 spells CASSFGTADEQFF. In DNA, the CDR3 is TGTGCCAGCAGTTTCGGGACAGCCGATGAGCAGTTCTTC.

This chain links TRBV19 with TRBJ1-3; weak D call: TRBD1 (6 bases). Trimming removed 5 bases from V and 4 bases from J, with 12 bases in between. The CDR3 spans 14 residues. In germline, CDR1 is LNHDA, CDR2 SQIVND (reference sequence). This CDR3 reads CASSQQGDGNTIYF. Here the CDR3 DNA reads TGTGCCAGTAGTCAACAGGGAGACGGAAACACCATATATTTT.

The chain employs TRBV2 and TRBJ1-5; the match to TRBD1 covers 10 bases. V shed 5 bases, J shed 7 bases, and the junction held 5 bases outside the gene matches. Germline loops: CDR1 SNHLY, CDR2 FYNNEI. CDR3 size: 14 residues. The CDR3 protein is CASSFGQGGQPQHF. CDR3 nucleotides: TGTGCCAGCAGTTTCGGACAGGGGGGACAGCCCCAGCATTTT.

This clone was seen a single time. The chain carries TRBV4-2 and TRBJ2-7; TRBD1 is a possible D gene (5 bases). Between the trimmed V and J ends, which lost 0 bases and 1 base, there was a span of 10 bases. This CDR3 spans 15 amino acids. Germline lookup yields CDR1 LGHNA and CDR2 YNFKEQ. The CDR3, as DNA: TGTGCCAGCAGCCAAGATCTCAAGGGGTCCTACGAGCAGTACTTC. Translating it yields CASSQDLKGSYEQYF.

This chain joins TRBV29-1 and TRBJ1-3; TRBD1 is a possible D gene (6 bases). The CDR3 length is 17 residues. Per the germline V gene, CDR1 is SQVTM and CDR2 is ANQGSEA. Deletions cut 7 bases from V and 0 bases from J, with 22 bases between. CDR3 residues: CSAAADRSFDSGNTIYF. The CDR3 region has the DNA TGCAGCGCCGCCGCCGACAGGAGCTTCGACTCTGGAAACACCATATATTTT.

This clone was recorded only once. The gene calls are TRBV28 and TRBJ1-1; TRBD1 might be the D (6 bases). Germline V CDR1 and CDR2: MDHEN, SYDVKM. CDR3 length: 14 residues. The germline V and J ends were trimmed by 1 base and 3 bases, with 9 bases remaining between them. CDR3 nucleotides: TGTGCCAGCAGTTTATCCCCAGGGGACACTGAAGCTTTCTTT. It specifies CASSLSPGDTEAFF. The full variable domain, completed using reference TRBV28 and TRBJ1-1, is DVKVTQSSRYLVKRTGEKVFLECVQDMDHENMFWYRQDPGLGLRLIYFSYDVKMKEKGDIPEGYSVSREKKERFSLILESASTNQTSMYLCASSLSPGDTEAFFGQGTRLTVV.

The gene calls are TRBV3-1 (or the pseudogene TRBV3-2) and TRBJ1-1, with D possibly being TRBD1 (6 bases). Germline lookup yields CDR1 LGHDT and CDR2 YNNKEL (reference sequence). V was clipped by 3 bases and J by 0 bases, with 20 bases between them. CDR3 length: 18 amino acids. Written as DNA, the CDR3 is TGTGCCAGCAGCCATGCGAGGGGGGAGGGGGAGGTGAACACTGAAGCTTTCTTT. Protein sequence: CASSHARGEGEVNTEAFF.

The chain employs TRBV7-2 and TRBJ2-1; 10 bases match TRBD2. CDR1 is SGHTA and CDR2 is FQGNSA in the germline V gene. V was pared by 5 bases and J by 7 bases, with 14 bases of the junction left unmatched. The CDR3 has 17 residues. The CDR3 loop reads CASSDVLSAGGRNEQFF. In DNA form, the CDR3 reads TGTGCCAGCAGCGACGTACTATCAGCGGGGGGGAGGAATGAGCAGTTCTTC.